The rows below give T cell receptor beta chains drawn from one sample of a study of T-cell memory formation after mild COVID-19. One entry per CDR3 protein, called by TCRdb with MiXCR from the 5' RACE reads. The data show about 210,000 distinct CDR3 sequences, roughly 27% seen once. Specimen: PBMCs or a T cell subset sorted from them (not recorded which). The receptors originated from an adult woman who had mild COVID-19 (a few samples of this study predate the infection). Cell type and time point are not known. Both conserved end residues are part of each CDR3. A D gene is named only where the DNA matches it firmly. Size is stated for part of the rows, as once, few or many counts, or as a class when the clone is expanded.

few	-	TRBV6-5	TRBJ1-6	CASSYRYAENSPLHF	TGTGCCAGCAGTTACCGATACGCAGAGAATTCACCCCTCCACTTT
-	TRBD2	TRBV20-1	TRBJ2-1	CSARDYSQFF	TGCAGTGCGAGGGACTACTCGCAGTTCTTC
-	-	TRBV6-1	TRBJ1-2	CASSEAPNNYGYTF	TGTGCCAGCAGTGAAGCGCCGAATAACTATGGCTACACCTTC
-	TRBD1	TRBV5-6	TRBJ1-1	CASSRQGHAEAFF	TGTGCCAGCAGCCGACAGGGGCACGCTGAAGCTTTCTTT
few	-	TRBV5-6	TRBJ1-4	CASSLFSGFIRGEKLFF	TGTGCCAGCAGCTTGTTTTCGGGATTTATCCGGGGTGAAAAACTGTTTTTT
-	TRBD1	TRBV12-3/TRBV12-4	TRBJ2-4	CASSSGQGPNIQYF	TGTGCCAGCAGCAGCGGACAGGGACCAAACATTCAGTACTTC
-	-	TRBV30	TRBJ1-2	CAWTAPPQGFDGYTF	TGTGCCTGGACCGCTCCCCCACAGGGTTTCGATGGCTACACCTTC
-	TRBD2	TRBV20-1	TRBJ2-1	CSASWASGYNEQFF	TGCAGTGCTAGTTGGGCTAGCGGGTACAATGAGCAGTTCTTC
-	TRBD1	TRBV6-2/TRBV6-3	TRBJ2-7	CAARTGYEQYF	TGTGCCGCCCGGACAGGGTACGAGCAGTACTTC
-	-	TRBV20-1	TRBJ1-2	CSAPPPGTYGYTF	TGCAGTGCGCCCCCGCCAGGGACCTATGGCTACACCTTC
-	-	TRBV19	TRBJ2-5	CASRAGLAQETQYF	TGTGCCAGTAGGGCAGGTCTCGCCCAAGAGACCCAGTACTTC
few	-	TRBV7-2	TRBJ2-2	CASSPPARLNTGELFF	TGTGCCAGCAGCCCCCCCGCCAGGCTCAACACCGGGGAGCTGTTTTTT
many	-	TRBV7-2	TRBJ1-1	CASSLGTANTEAFF	TGTGCCAGCAGCTTAGGGACAGCGAACACTGAAGCTTTCTTT
-	-	TRBV30	TRBJ1-3	CAWKATGNTIYF	TGTGCCTGGAAAGCCACTGGAAACACCATATATTTT
-	-	TRBV24-1	TRBJ1-5	CATSEGGNQPQHF	TGTGCCACCAGTGAAGGGGGTAATCAGCCCCAGCATTTT
-	-	TRBV5-1	TRBJ2-1	CASRPPGLFSLEQFF	TGCGCCAGCAGACCTCCGGGACTCTTCTCCCTGGAGCAGTTCTTC
few	TRBD2	TRBV25-1	TRBJ2-5	CASSTKIGLAGETQYF	TGTGCCAGCAGTACAAAAATAGGACTAGCGGGAGAGACCCAGTACTTC
-	-	TRBV5-1	TRBJ1-5	CASSLGWGKDQPQHF	TGCGCCAGCAGCTTGGGGTGGGGGAAGGATCAGCCCCAGCATTTT
-	-	TRBV18	TRBJ2-1	CASSPRRGPENEQFF	TGTGCCAGCTCACCACGGAGGGGCCCGGAAAATGAGCAGTTCTTC
-	-	TRBV5-5	TRBJ1-1	CASSLVPGAGTEAFF	TGTGCCAGCAGCTTGGTACCGGGGGCAGGTACTGAAGCTTTCTTT
-	-	TRBV7-9	TRBJ2-3	CASSLAGPDTQYF	TGTGCCAGCAGCTTAGCGGGACCAGATACGCAGTATTTT
few	TRBD2	TRBV5-1	TRBJ2-1	CASSLALAGGFNEQFF	TGCGCCAGCAGCTTGGCTTTAGCGGGAGGGTTCAATGAGCAGTTCTTC
few	TRBD2	TRBV2	TRBJ2-1	CASSPMRTGGGRYNEQFF	TGTGCCAGCAGTCCCATGAGGACGGGGGGGGGCCGCTACAATGAGCAGTTCTTC
-	TRBD2	TRBV20-1	TRBJ2-2	CSARTGTSYTGELFF	TGCAGTGCACGTACCGGGACTAGCTACACCGGGGAGCTGTTTTTT
-	-	TRBV10-3	TRBJ2-3	CAISERGFQADTQYF	TGTGCCATCAGTGAGAGAGGTTTTCAGGCAGATACGCAGTATTTT
-	-	TRBV24-1	TRBJ2-5	CATSDPSLPQETQYF	TGTGCCACCAGTGATCCCTCCCTACCACAAGAGACCCAGTACTTC
-	TRBD1	TRBV6-5	TRBJ2-6	CASRWGQSSGANVLTF	TGTGCCAGCAGATGGGGACAGAGCTCTGGGGCCAACGTCCTGACTTTC
-	TRBD2	TRBV7-9	TRBJ2-3	CASSLTREAHTQYF	TGTGCCAGCAGCTTGACTCGGGAGGCGCATACGCAGTATTTT
few	TRBD2	TRBV4-3	TRBJ2-5	CASSQDLTSGRGETQYF	TGCGCCAGCAGCCAAGACCTGACTAGCGGGAGGGGAGAGACCCAGTACTTC
few	-	TRBV7-9	TRBJ2-5	CASSRPAGIQETQYF	TGTGCCAGCAGCAGACCCGCAGGGATACAAGAGACCCAGTACTTC
-	TRBD1	TRBV20-1	TRBJ2-1	CSAPGQGFNEQFF	TGCAGTGCACCGGGACAGGGGTTCAATGAGCAGTTCTTC
-	-	TRBV6-5	TRBJ2-2	CASSYRPGNTGELFF	TGTGCCAGCAGTTACAGGCCAGGGAACACCGGGGAGCTGTTTTTT
few	-	TRBV30	TRBJ1-5	CAWSLFTRLSPQHF	TGTGCCTGGAGTCTCTTTACCAGACTCTCCCCCCAGCATTTT
-	TRBD2	TRBV19	TRBJ2-7	CASSLVGGSGVEQYF	TGTGCCAGTAGCCTCGTAGGTGGTAGCGGGGTCGAGCAGTACTTC
once	TRBD2	TRBV27	TRBJ2-3	CASSPPGGASDTQYF	TGTGCCAGCAGTCCACCGGGGGGGGCCTCAGATACGCAGTATTTT
-	-	TRBV13	TRBJ2-7	CASSLSYPLGYEQYF	TGTGCCAGCAGCTTATCTTACCCACTGGGGTACGAGCAGTACTTC
-	-	TRBV12-3/TRBV12-4	TRBJ2-5	CASSHALETQYF	TGTGCCAGCAGCCACGCTCTAGAGACCCAGTACTTC
-	TRBD1	TRBV20-1	TRBJ2-7	CSARTGTDEQYF	TGCAGTGCAAGGACAGGGACCGACGAGCAGTACTTC
-	-	TRBV6-6	TRBJ1-1	CASSPDRAYTEAFF	TGTGCCAGCAGTCCGGACAGAGCGTACACTGAAGCTTTCTTT
-	TRBD1	TRBV2	TRBJ1-1	CASSLTGFITEAFF	TGTGCCAGCAGTTTGACAGGGTTCATCACTGAAGCTTTCTTT
few	-	TRBV5-1	TRBJ2-3	CASSWGTGSTDTQYF	TGCGCCAGCAGCTGGGGGACTGGTAGCACAGATACGCAGTATTTT
few	-	TRBV27	TRBJ2-2	CASSTGRFFTGELFF	TGTGCCAGCAGCACAGGGCGGTTCTTCACCGGGGAGCTGTTTTTT
-	-	TRBV6-1	TRBJ1-2	CASRTETGDGYTF	TGTGCCAGCAGAACAGAGACAGGAGACGGCTACACCTTC
once	TRBD1	TRBV5-5	TRBJ2-7	CASDSTGTYEQYF	TGTGCCAGCGATTCGACAGGGACCTACGAGCAGTACTTC
few	-	TRBV12-3/TRBV12-4	TRBJ2-7	CASRRGRLDEQYF	TGTGCCAGCAGAAGGGGGAGGTTAGACGAGCAGTACTTC
-	TRBD1	TRBV29-1	TRBJ2-3	CSVVVGTGGSVQYF	TGCAGCGTTGTGGTGGGGACAGGGGGCTCGGTGCAGTATTTT
-	TRBD2	TRBV29-1	TRBJ2-1	CSVEVPSGGALNEQFF	TGCAGCGTTGAAGTGCCTAGCGGGGGGGCATTGAATGAGCAGTTCTTC
-	-	TRBV5-4	TRBJ1-2	CASSGRAGAYGYGYTF	TGTGCCAGCAGCGGGAGGGCAGGCGCCTACGGATATGGCTACACCTTC
-	TRBD1	TRBV12-3/TRBV12-4	TRBJ2-7	CASTITGGEHEQYF	TGTGCCAGCACCATAACAGGGGGCGAACACGAGCAGTACTTC
-	-	TRBV7-9	TRBJ2-4	CASSPFGLAKNIQYF	TGTGCCAGCAGCCCATTCGGACTAGCCAAAAACATTCAGTACTTC
-	-	TRBV4-1	TRBJ2-1	CASSHSTGYNEQFF	TGCGCCAGCAGCCATTCCACAGGGTACAATGAGCAGTTCTTC
few	-	TRBV7-9	TRBJ2-2	CASRSRGDSQWTGELFF	TGTGCCAGCAGGTCGCGGGGGGACAGTCAATGGACCGGGGAGCTGTTTTTT
few	-	TRBV6-5	TRBJ2-2	CASSSGGLNTGELFF	TGTGCCAGCAGTTCCGGCGGCTTGAACACCGGGGAGCTGTTTTTT
-	TRBD1	TRBV6-2/TRBV6-3	TRBJ2-7	CASSYSRTGYRDEQYF	TGTGCCAGCAGTTACTCACGGACAGGATATCGGGACGAGCAGTACTTC
-	TRBD1	TRBV7-9	TRBJ1-5	CASSSDRGGWSNQPQHF	TGTGCCAGCAGCTCGGACAGGGGAGGTTGGAGCAATCAGCCCCAGCATTTT